The clone carrying this T cell receptor beta chain has a single count. What it binds is not known. These data are taken from a study of cytomegalovirus exposure and HLA in healthy donors. Study observations and caveats: Donor immune exposure was known only as CMV serostatus.

Use of 60 Vbeta and 13 Jbeta primers characterized the PCR. The assay was immunoSEQ multiplex PCR, and TCRdb's table has in-frame clones only and misses some. This sample has under 150,000 clones, with roughly four fifths found just once. V lost 1 base to trimming and J lost 14 bases; unmatched junction nucleotides: 9. CDR1 is SGHVS and CDR2 is FQNEAQ in the germline V gene. The CDR3 runs 16 residues. The V call is TRBV7-8, the J call TRBJ2-1; TRBD2 matches at 15 bases. This sequence originates from a young man in good health and CMV-seropositive. The sample comprised PBMCs. CDR3 sequence reads: CASSLVGLAGGESEFF. The DNA of the CDR3 is TGTGCCAGCAGCTTAGTCGGACTAGCGGGGGGGGAATCTGAGTTCTTC.